This record covers a single T cell receptor beta chain. There are 13 residues in the CDR3. Per germline, CDR1 MNHEY and CDR2 SMNVEV (reference sequence). Trimming at V came to 3 bases and at J to 8 bases, leaving 3 bases not matched to a gene. The data belong to a study of blood T cell repertoires in COVID-19. In the study overall: Samples representing acute and convalescent COVID-19 were sourced from the United States, Italy and Spain. Sources were T cells, B-cell-depleted T cells, or PBMCs; the material itself was cDNA or gDNA.

Study processing details: Amplification from reference gene primers served as the basis for estimated nucleated cell counts. This table comes from immunoSEQ multiplex PCR, and its TCRdb copy is limited to in-frame clones, with some not included. From that table come the V and J calls and clone size; the DNA was used to work out D and trimming. The sample holds tens of thousands of clones, more than 65% seen once. The sequence derives from a human donor in a cohort sampled during active COVID-19. The gene calls are TRBV27 and TRBJ1-2, with 10 bases identical to TRBD1. The source material was peripheral blood. CDR3 amino acids: CASSFGTGDGYTF. The CDR3 coding sequence is TGTGCCAGCAGTTTCGGGACAGGGGACGGCTACACCTTC.